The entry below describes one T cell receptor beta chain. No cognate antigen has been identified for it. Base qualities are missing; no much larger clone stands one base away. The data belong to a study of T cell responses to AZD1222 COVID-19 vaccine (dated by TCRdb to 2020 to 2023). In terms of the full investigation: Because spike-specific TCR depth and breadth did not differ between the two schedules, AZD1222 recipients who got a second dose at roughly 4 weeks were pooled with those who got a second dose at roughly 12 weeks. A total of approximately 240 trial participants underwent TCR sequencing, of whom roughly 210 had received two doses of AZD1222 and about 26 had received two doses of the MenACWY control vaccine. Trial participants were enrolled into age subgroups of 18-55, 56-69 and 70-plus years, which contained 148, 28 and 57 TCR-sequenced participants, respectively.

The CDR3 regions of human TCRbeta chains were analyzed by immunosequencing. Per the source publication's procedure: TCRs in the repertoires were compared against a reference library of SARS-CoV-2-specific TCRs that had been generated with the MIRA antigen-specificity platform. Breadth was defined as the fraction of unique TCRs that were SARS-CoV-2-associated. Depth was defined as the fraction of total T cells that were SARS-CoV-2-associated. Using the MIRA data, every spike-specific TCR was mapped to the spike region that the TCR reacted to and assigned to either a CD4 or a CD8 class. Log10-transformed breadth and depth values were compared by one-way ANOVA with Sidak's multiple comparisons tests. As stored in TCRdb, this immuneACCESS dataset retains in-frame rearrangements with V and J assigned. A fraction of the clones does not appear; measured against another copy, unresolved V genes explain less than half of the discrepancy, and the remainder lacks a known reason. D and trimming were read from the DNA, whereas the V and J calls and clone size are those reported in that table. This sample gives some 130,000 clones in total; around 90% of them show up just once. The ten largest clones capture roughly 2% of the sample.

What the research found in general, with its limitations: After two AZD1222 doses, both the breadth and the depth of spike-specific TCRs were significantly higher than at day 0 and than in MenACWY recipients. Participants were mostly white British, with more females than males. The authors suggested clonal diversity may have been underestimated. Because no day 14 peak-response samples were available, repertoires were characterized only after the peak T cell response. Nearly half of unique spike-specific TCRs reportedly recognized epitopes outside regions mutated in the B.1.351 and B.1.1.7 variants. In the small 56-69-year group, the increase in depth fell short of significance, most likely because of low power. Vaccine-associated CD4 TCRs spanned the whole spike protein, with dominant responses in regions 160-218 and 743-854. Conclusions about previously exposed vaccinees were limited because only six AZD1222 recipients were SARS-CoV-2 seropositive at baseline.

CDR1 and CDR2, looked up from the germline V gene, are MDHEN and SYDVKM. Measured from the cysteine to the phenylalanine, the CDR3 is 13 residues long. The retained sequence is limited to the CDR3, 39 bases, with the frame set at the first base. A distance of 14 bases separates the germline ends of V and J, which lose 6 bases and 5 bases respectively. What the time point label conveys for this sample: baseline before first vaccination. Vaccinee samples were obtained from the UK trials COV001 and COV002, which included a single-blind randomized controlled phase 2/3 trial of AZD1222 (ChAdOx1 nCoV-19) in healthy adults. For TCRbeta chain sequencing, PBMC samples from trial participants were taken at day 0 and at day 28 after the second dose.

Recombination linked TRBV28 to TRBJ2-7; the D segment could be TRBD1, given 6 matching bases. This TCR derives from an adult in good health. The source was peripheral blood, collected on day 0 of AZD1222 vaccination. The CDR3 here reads CASSPSAGDEQYF. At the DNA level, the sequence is TGTGCCAGCAGCCCAAGTGCAGGGGACGAGCAGTACTTC.